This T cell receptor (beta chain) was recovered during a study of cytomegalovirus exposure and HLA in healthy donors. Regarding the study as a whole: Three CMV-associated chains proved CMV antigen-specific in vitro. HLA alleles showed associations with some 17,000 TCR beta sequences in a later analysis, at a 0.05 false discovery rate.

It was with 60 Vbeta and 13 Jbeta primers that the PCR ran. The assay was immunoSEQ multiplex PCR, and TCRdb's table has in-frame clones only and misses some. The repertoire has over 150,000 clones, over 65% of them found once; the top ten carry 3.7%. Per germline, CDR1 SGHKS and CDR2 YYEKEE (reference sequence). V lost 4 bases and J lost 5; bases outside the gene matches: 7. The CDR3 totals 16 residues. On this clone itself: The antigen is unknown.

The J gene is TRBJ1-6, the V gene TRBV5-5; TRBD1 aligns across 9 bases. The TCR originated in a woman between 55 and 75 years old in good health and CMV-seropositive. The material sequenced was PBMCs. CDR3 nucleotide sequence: TGTGCCAGCAGCAACAGACAGGGGGACAATAATTCACCCCTCCACTTT. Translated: CASSNRQGDNNSPLHF. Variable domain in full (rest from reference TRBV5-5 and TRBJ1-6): DAGVTQSPTHLIKTRGQQVTLRCSPISGHKSVSWYQQVLGQGPQFIFQYYEKEERGRGNFPDRFSARQFPNYSSELNVNALLLGDSALYLCASSNRQGDNNSPLHFGNGTRLTVT.